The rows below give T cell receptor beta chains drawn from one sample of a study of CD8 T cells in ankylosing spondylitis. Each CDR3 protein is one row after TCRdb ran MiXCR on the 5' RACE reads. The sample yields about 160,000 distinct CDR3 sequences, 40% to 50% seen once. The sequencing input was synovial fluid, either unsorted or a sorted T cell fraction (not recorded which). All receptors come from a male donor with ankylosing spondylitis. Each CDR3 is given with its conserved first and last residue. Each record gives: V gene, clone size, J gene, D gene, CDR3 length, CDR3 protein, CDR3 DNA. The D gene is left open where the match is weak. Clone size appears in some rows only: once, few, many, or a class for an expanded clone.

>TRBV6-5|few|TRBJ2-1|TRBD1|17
CASSYSGGTGRGDEQFF
TGTGCCAGCAGTTACTCGGGGGGGACAGGGAGGGGTGATGAGCAGTTCTTC
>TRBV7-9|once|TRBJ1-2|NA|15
CASSPSVRAGYGYTF
TGTGCCAGCAGCCCTAGTGTCAGGGCCGGCTATGGCTACACCTTC
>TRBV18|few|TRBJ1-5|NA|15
CASSPRYVPHQPQHF
TGTGCCAGCTCACCACGCTACGTTCCGCACCAGCCCCAGCATTTT
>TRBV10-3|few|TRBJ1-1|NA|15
CAIKGGEWSNTEAFF
TGTGCCATCAAGGGGGGAGAGTGGTCGAACACTGAAGCTTTCTTT
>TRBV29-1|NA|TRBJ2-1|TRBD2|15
CSVEKIAGGRNEQFF
TGCAGCGTTGAGAAAATTGCGGGGGGGCGTAATGAGCAGTTCTTC
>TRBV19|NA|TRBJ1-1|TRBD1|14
CASRGDRVWTEAFF
TGTGCCAGTAGGGGGGACAGGGTTTGGACTGAAGCTTTCTTT
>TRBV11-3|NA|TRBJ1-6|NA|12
CASSSGGSPLHF
TGTGCCAGCAGCTCCGGGGGATCACCCCTCCACTTT
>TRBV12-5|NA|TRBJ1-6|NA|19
CASGLWIWEGSSYNSPLHF
TGTGCTAGTGGTTTGTGGATCTGGGAGGGGAGCTCCTATAATTCACCCCTCCACTTT
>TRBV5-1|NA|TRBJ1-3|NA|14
CASSCGCSGNTIYF
TGCGCCAGCAGCTGTGGCTGCTCTGGAAACACCATATATTTT
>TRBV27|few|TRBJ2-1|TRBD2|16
CASSLYSSGAYNEQFF
TGTGCCAGCAGTTTATATTCTAGCGGGGCTTACAATGAGCAGTTCTTC
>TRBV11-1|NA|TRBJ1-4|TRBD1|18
CASSSPGTDSSTNEKLFF
TGTGCCAGCAGCTCCCCCGGGACAGACTCTTCAACTAATGAAAAACTGTTTTTT
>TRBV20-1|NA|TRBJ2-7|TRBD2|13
CSAISGHSYEQYF
TGCAGTGCTATTAGCGGGCACTCCTACGAGCAGTACTTC
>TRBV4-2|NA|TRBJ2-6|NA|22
CASSQGTGITPIVRAGANVLTF
TGTGCCAGCAGCCAAGGCACGGGGATAACCCCAATAGTAAGGGCTGGGGCCAACGTCCTGACTTTC
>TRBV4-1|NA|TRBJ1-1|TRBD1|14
CASSPGQGSTEAFF
TGCGCCAGCAGCCCGGGACAGGGTTCGACTGAAGCTTTCTTT
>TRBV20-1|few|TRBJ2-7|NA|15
CSAIPIAESSYEQYF
TGCAGTGCCATCCCGATAGCGGAGAGCTCCTACGAGCAGTACTTC
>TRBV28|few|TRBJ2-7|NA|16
CASSLLLSGDRYEQYF
TGTGCCAGCAGTTTATTGTTGTCGGGGGACCGCTACGAGCAGTACTTC
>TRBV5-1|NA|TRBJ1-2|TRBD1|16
CASSLGDREGPYGYTF
TGCGCCAGCAGCTTGGGGGACAGGGAAGGGCCCTATGGCTACACCTTC
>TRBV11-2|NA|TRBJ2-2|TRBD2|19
CASSLVGLAGGFSNGELFF
TGTGCCAGCAGCTTAGTTGGCCTAGCGGGGGGTTTTTCCAACGGGGAGCTGTTTTTT
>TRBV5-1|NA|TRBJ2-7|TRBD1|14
CASSRTGGSYEQYF
TGCGCCAGCAGCCGGACAGGGGGCAGCTACGAGCAGTACTTC
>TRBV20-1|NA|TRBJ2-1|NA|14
CSAEAQIPYNEQFF
TGCAGTGCCGAAGCTCAAATACCCTACAATGAGCAGTTCTTC
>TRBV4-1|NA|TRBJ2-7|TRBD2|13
CASSPYGRDEQYF
TGCGCCAGCAGCCCCTACGGGAGGGACGAGCAGTACTTC
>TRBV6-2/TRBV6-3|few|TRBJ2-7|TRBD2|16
CASSYPTSGCPYEQYF
TGTGCCAGCAGTTACCCTACTAGCGGGTGTCCCTACGAGCAGTACTTC
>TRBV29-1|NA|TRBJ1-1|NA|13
CSGLPQWNTEAFF
TGCAGCGGTCTCCCCCAATGGAACACTGAAGCTTTCTTT
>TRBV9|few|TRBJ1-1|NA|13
CASNEGRNTEAFF
TGTGCCAGCAATGAGGGGAGGAACACTGAAGCTTTCTTT
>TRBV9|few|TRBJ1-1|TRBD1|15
CASSARDSQNTEAFF
TGTGCCAGCAGCGCGAGGGACAGCCAGAACACTGAAGCTTTCTTT
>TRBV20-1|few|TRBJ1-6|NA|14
CSAGPRGTNSPLHF
TGCAGTGCTGGACCGAGGGGCACCAACTCACCCCTCCACTTT
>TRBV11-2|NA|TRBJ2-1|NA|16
CASSSYTRSSYNEQFF
TGTGCCAGCAGCTCTTACACGAGGAGCTCCTACAATGAGCAGTTCTTC
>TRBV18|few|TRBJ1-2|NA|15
CASSPRREGRYGYTF
TGTGCCAGCTCACCCCGACGGGAGGGGCGCTATGGCTACACCTTC
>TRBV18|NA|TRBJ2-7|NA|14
CASSPTGRTYEQYF
TGTGCCAGCTCACCCACCGGACGGACCTACGAGCAGTACTTC
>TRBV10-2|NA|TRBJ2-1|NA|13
CASAPRGYNEQFF
TGCGCCAGCGCCCCACGAGGGTACAATGAGCAGTTCTTC
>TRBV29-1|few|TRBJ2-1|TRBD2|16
CSVEGPAGVGFYEQFF
TGCAGCGTTGAAGGTCCGGCGGGAGTTGGATTTTATGAGCAGTTCTTC
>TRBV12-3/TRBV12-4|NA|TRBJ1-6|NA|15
CASSPRRYRPSPLHF
TGTGCCAGCAGCCCGAGAAGATATCGCCCTTCACCCCTCCACTTT
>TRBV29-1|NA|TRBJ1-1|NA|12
CSVEQGNTEAFF
TGCAGCGTTGAGCAGGGGAACACTGAAGCTTTCTTT
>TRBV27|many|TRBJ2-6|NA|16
CASTPRLYSGANVLTF
TGTGCCAGCACCCCCCGGCTGTACTCTGGGGCCAACGTCCTGACTTTC
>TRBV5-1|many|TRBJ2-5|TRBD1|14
CASSLGQGMETQYF
TGCGCCAGCAGCTTGGGACAGGGTATGGAGACCCAGTACTTC